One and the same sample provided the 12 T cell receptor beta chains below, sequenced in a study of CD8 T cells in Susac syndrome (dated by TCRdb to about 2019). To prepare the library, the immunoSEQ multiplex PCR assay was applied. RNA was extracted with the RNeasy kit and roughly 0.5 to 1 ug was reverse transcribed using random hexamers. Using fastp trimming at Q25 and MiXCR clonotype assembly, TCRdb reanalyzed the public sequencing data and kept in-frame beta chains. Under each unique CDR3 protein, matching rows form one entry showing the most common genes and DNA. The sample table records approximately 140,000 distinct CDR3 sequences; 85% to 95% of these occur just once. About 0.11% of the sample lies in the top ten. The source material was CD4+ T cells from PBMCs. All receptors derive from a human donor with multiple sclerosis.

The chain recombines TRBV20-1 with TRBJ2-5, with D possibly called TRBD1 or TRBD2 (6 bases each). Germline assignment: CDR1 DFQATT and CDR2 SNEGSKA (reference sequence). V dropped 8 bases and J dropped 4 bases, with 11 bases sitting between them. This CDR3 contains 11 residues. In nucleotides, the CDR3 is TGCAGTCAAGAGGGGGGAGAGACCCAGTACTTC. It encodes CSQEGGETQYF.

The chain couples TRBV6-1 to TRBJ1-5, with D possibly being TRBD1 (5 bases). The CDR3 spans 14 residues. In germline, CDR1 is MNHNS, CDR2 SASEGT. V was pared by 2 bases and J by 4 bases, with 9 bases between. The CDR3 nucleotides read TGTGCCAGCAGTGAAAACGGGGGGAATCAGCCCCAGCATTTT. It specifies CASSENGGNQPQHF.

The CDR3 DNA is TGTGCCAGCAGCCAAGAGAGCGGGAGGGTCAATGAGCAGTTCTTC. Translating it yields CASSQESGRVNEQFF. The rearrangement links TRBV3-1 to TRBJ2-1, with TRBD2 matching over 10 bases. V lost 0 bases, J lost 6 bases, and 2 bases stayed unmatched. CDR3 size: 15 residues. CDR1 is LGHDT, CDR2 YNNKEL, per germline (reference sequence).

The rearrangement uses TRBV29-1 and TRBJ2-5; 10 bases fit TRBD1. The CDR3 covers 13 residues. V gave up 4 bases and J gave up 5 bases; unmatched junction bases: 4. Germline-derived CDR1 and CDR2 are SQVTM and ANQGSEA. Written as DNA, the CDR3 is TGCAGCGTTGGACAGGGGGCCTTGGAGACCCAGTACTTC. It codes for CSVGQGALETQYF.

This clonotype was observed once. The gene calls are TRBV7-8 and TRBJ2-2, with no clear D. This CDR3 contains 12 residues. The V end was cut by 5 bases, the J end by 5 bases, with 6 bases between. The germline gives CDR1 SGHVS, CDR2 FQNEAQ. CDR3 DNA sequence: TGTGCCAGCAGCCAAACGACCGGGGAGCTGTTTTTT. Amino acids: CASSQTTGELFF.

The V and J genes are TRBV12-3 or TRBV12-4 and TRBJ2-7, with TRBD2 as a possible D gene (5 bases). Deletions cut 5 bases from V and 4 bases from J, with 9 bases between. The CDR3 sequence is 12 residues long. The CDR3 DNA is TGTGCCAGCAGTATAGGCGGGTACGAGCAGTACTTC. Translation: CASSIGGYEQYF.

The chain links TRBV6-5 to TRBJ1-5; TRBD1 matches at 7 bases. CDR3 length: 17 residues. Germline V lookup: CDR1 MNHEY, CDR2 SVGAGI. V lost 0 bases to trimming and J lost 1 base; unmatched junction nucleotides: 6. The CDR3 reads CASSYSGLGGSNQPQHF. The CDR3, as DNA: TGTGCCAGCAGTTACTCAGGTCTAGGGGGCAGCAATCAGCCCCAGCATTTT.

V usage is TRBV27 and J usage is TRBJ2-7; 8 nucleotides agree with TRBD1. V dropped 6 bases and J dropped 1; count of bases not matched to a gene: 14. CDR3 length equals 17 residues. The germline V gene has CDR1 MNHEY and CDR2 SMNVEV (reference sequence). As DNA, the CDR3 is TGTGCCAGCAGCCAGTTAAAGCCCGGACAGGGTTCCTACGAGCAGTACTTC. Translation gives CASSQLKPGQGSYEQYF.

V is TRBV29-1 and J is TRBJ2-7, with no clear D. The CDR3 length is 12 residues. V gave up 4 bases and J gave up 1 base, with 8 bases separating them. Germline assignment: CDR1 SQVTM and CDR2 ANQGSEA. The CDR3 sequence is CSVGAGSYEQYF. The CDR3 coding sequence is TGCAGCGTTGGGGCAGGTTCCTACGAGCAGTACTTC.

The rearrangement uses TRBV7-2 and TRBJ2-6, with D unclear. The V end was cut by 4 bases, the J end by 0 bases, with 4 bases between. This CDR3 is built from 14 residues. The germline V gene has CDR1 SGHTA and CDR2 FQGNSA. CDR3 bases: TGTGCCAGCAGCTCGCGCTCTGGGGCCAACGTCCTGACTTTC. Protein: CASSSRSGANVLTF.

CDR3 in amino acids: CASSSTGTGHYGYTF. The DNA of the CDR3 is TGTGCCAGCAGTTCGACCGGGACAGGGCACTATGGCTACACCTTC. This sequence joins TRBV12-3 or TRBV12-4 and TRBJ1-2, with 9 nucleotides matching TRBD1. The CDR3 is 15 amino acids. With 4 bases clipped from V and 3 bases from J, the junction kept 6 bases outside the gene matches.

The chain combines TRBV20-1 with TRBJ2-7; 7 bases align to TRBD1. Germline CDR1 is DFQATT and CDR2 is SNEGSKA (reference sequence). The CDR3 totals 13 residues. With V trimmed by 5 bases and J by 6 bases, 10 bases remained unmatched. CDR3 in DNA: TGCAGTGCTGGGTATGTGACAGGGATCGAGCAGTACTTC. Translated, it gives CSAGYVTGIEQYF.